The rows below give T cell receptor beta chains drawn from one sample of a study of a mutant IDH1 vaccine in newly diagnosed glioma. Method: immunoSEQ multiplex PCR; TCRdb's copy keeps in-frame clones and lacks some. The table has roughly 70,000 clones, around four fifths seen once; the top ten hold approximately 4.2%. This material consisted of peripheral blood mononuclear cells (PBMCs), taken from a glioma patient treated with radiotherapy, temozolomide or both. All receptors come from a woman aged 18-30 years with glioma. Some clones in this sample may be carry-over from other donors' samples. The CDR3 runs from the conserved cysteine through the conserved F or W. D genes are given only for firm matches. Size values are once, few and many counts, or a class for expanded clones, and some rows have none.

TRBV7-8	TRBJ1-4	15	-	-	TGTGCCAGCAGTTTTCCGAGGGGGGTTAATGAAAAACTGTTTTTT	CASSFPRGVNEKLFF
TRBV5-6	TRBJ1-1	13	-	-	TGTGCCAGCAGCTTGGGGGACGTTGCTGAAGCTTTCTTT	CASSLGDVAEAFF
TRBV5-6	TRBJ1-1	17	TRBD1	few	TGTGCCAGCAGCTTGTCCAGGGGGCTGGCCCATTACACTGAAGCTTTCTTT	CASSLSRGLAHYTEAFF
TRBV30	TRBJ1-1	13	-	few	TGTGCCTGGGAAGGCAGGTTGAACACTGAAGCTTTCTTT	CAWEGRLNTEAFF
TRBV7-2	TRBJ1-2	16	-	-	TGTGCCAGCAGCTTATTGGGGTCCGGGATCATCTATGGCTACACCTTC	CASSLLGSGIIYGYTF
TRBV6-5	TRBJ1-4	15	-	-	TGTGCCAGCAGCCCAGGGGCAGGAACTAATGAAAAACTGTTTTTT	CASSPGAGTNEKLFF
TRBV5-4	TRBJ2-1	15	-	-	TGTGCCAGCAGCTTGTGGGGTGGGAACTACAATGAGCAGTTCTTC	CASSLWGGNYNEQFF
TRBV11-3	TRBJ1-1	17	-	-	TGTGCCAGCAGCTTATTTGGTTGGCGAGGGGGATTGACTGAAGCTTTCTTT	CASSLFGWRGGLTEAFF
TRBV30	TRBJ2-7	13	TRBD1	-	TGTGCCTGGGCCGGGACAGGGAGCTACGAGCAGTACTTC	CAWAGTGSYEQYF
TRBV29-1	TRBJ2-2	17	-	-	TGCAGCGTTGAAGGGGCCGGGATGGGCTTGAACACCGGGGAGCTGTTTTTT	CSVEGAGMGLNTGELFF
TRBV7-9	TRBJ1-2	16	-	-	TGTGCCAGCAGCTTACAAAGGGCGCTTACACCCTATGGCTACACCTTC	CASSLQRALTPYGYTF
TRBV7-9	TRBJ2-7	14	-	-	TGTGCCAGCAGCCACGGACAGATTTCCTACGAGCAGTACTTC	CASSHGQISYEQYF
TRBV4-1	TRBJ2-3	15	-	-	TGCGCCAGCAGCCACGGACTTTGGTCCCCAGATACGCAGTATTTT	CASSHGLWSPDTQYF
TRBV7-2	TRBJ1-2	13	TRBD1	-	TGTGCCAGCAGCTTGCGGGACAGGGATGGCTACACCTTC	CASSLRDRDGYTF
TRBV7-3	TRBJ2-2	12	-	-	TGTGCCAGCAGCCTAGGAGCCGGGGAGCTGTTTTTT	CASSLGAGELFF
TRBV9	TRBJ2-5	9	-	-	TGTGCCAGACAAGAGACCCAGTACTTC	CARQETQYF
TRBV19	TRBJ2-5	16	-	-	TGTGCCAGTAGTATCCGGGACGGACAAGCCTTAGGGACCCAGTACTTC	CASSIRDGQALGTQYF
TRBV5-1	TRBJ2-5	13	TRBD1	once	TGCGCCAGCAGCTTAGACAGGGGAGAGACCCAGTACTTC	CASSLDRGETQYF
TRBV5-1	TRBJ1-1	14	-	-	TGCGCCAGCAGCGGAGGGTATCCCAACACTGAAGCTTTCTTT	CASSGGYPNTEAFF
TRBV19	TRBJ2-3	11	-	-	TGTGCCAGTAGGCAGGGGGATACGCAGTATTTT	CASRQGDTQYF
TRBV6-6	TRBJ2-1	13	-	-	TGTGCCAGCAGTCAACAGGAGTACAATGAGCAGTTCTTC	CASSQQEYNEQFF
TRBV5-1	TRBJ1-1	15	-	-	TGCGCCAGCAGCCTCGAACCGGACAGCCGCACTGAAGCTTTCTTT	CASSLEPDSRTEAFF